This TCR beta chain comes out of a study of T cell responses to AZD1222 COVID-19 vaccine. The V end lost 5 bases, the J end lost 0 bases, and 13 bases lay between the germline ends. Per germline, CDR1 MNHNY and CDR2 SVGAGI (reference sequence). This CDR3 contains 15 residues. Profiled with immunoSEQ multiplex PCR; TCRdb holds only in-frame clones, not every one. The profile covers more than 100,000 clones, with 70% to 90% appearing a single time and under 9% taken by the ten largest. This clone occurred once. The sequencing here drew on peripheral blood, taken on day 0 of AZD1222 vaccination. The V and J genes are TRBV6-6 and TRBJ1-1, with D possibly TRBD1 on 6 matching bases. This clonotype was sampled from an adult in good health. CDR3 nucleotides: TGTGCCAGCAGTCCCTCCGGACAGCTGAACACTGAAGCTTTCTTT. Translating gives CASSPSGQLNTEAFF.